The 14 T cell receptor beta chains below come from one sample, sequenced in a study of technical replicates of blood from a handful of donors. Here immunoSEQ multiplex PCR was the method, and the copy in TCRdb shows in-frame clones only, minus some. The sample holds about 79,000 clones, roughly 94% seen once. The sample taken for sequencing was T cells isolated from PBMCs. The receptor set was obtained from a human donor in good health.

CDR3 sequence (DNA): TGTGCCAGCAGCGTGACAGGGATCGAGACCCAGTACTTC. Its protein product is CASSVTGIETQYF. The chain combines TRBV28 with TRBJ2-5; 7 bases line up with TRBD1. This CDR3 contains 13 residues. V was clipped by 6 bases and J by 5 bases; unmatched bases: 6. Germline-derived CDR1 and CDR2 are MDHEN and SYDVKM.

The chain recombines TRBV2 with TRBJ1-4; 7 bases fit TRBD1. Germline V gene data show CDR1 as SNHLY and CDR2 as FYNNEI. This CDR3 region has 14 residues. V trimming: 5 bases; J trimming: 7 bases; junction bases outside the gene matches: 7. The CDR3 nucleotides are TGTGCCAGCAGTCCGGGACAGTTCTTTGAAAAACTGTTTTTT. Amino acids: CASSPGQFFEKLFF.

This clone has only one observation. This CDR3 is CASSWLGSSGNTIYF. CDR3 in DNA: TGTGCCAGCAGTTGGCTCGGGAGTTCTGGAAACACCATATATTTT. The rearrangement joins TRBV2 to TRBJ1-3; D gene uncertain. This CDR3 has 15 amino acids. Trimming removed 5 bases from V and 1 base from J, with 12 bases in between. The V gene's germline CDR1 is SNHLY and CDR2 FYNNEI.

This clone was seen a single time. CDR3: CASSLVGQMNTEAFF. In nucleotides, the CDR3 is TGTGCCAGCAGCTTAGTCGGACAGATGAACACTGAAGCTTTCTTT. V usage is TRBV11-3 and J usage is TRBJ1-1; tentatively, D is TRBD1 (6 bases). Germline CDR1 is SGHNT and CDR2 is YENEEA. The ends were cut back, 1 base at V and 0 bases at J, with 9 bases in the middle. The CDR3 extends over 15 amino acids.

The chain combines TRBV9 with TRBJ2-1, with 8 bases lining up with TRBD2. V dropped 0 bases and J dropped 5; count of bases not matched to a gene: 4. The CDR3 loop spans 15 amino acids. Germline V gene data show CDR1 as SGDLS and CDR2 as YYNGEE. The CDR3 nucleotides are TGTGCCAGCAGCGTAGAAGCGGGAGTACACAATGAGCAGTTCTTC. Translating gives CASSVEAGVHNEQFF.

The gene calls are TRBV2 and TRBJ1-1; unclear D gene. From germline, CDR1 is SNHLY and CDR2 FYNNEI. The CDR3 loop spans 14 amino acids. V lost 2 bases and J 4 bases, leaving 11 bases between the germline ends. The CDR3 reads CASSEKRSGTEAFF. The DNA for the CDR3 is TGTGCCAGCAGTGAAAAGAGAAGTGGCACTGAAGCTTTCTTT.

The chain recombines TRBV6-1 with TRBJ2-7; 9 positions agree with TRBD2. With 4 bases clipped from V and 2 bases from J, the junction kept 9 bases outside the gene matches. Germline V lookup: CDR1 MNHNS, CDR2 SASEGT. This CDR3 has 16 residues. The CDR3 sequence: CASSGKLTSGTYEQYF. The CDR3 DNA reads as TGTGCCAGCAGTGGTAAACTGACTAGCGGCACCTACGAGCAGTACTTC.

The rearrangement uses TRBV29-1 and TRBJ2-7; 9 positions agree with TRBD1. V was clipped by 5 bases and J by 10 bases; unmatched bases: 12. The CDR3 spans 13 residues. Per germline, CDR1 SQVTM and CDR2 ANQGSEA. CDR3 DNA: TGCAGCGTTACCCGACAGGGGGAGCAGTCCCAGTACTTC. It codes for CSVTRQGEQSQYF.

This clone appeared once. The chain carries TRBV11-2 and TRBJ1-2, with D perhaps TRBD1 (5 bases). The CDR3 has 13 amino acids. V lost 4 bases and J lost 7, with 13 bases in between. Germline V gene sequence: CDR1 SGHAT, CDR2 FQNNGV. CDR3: CASSSWVGAGYTF. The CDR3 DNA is TGTGCCAGCAGCTCCTGGGTAGGGGCTGGCTACACCTTC.

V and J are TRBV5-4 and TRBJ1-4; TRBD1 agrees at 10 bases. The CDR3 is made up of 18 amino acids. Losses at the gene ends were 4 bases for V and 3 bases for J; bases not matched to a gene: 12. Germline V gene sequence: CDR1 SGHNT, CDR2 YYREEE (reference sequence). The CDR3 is CASSPTRDRGTANEKLFF. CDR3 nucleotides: TGTGCCAGCAGCCCAACCCGGGACAGGGGAACGGCTAATGAAAAACTGTTTTTT.

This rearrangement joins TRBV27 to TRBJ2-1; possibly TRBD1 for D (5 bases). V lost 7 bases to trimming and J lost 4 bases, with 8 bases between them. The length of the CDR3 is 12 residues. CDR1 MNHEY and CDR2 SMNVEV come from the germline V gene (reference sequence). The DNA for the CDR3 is TGTGCCAGCAAAGGGGTTTACAATGAGCAGTTCTTC. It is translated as CASKGVYNEQFF.

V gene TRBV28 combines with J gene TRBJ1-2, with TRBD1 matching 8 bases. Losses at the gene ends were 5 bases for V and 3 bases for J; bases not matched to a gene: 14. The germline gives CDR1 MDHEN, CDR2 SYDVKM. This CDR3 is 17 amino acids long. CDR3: CASSIQGGRKTHYGYTF. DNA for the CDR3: TGTGCCAGCAGTATACAGGGGGGAAGGAAAACCCACTATGGCTACACCTTC.

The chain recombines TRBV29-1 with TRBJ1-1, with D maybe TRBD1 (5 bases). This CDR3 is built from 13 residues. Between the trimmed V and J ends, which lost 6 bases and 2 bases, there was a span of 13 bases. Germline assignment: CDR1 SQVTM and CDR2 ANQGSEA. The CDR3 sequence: CSVAGGKNTEAFF. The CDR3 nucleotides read TGCAGCGTAGCGGGGGGGAAAAACACTGAAGCTTTCTTT.

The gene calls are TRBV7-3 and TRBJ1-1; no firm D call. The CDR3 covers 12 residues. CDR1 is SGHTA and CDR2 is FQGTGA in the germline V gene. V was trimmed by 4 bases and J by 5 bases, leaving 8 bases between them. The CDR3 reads CASSYDGTEAFF. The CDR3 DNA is TGTGCCAGCAGCTACGACGGGACTGAAGCTTTCTTT.